This T cell receptor beta chain was profiled in a study of spatial heterogeneity in lung cancer. Study-level background: Sequencing was performed on follow-up PBMC samples when available, collected at a median of roughly 24 months after resection. Points from the study as a whole: Tumor TCRs that were ubiquitous and expanded showed up in blood more at resection than follow-up.

The length of the CDR3 is 17 residues. Germline CDR1 SEHNR, CDR2 FQNEAQ (reference sequence). Trimming shortened V by 5 bases and J by 2 bases, and 21 bases separated the two germline ends. TCR cDNA molecules were tagged individually, and each one carried a unique molecular identifier. TCRdb re-called the 5' RACE reads through MiXCR, storing one row per CDR3 protein. This sample has approximately 110,000 distinct CDR3 sequences, with more than 10% found just once. This clonotype was found many times. Its target is not known. As to time point: blood at routine non-recurrence follow-up after resection. The authors sequenced whole RNA from tumor, nontumor lung or frozen PBMC without sorting.

This sequence was found in a female donor with early-stage non-small cell lung cancer. The chain employs TRBV7-9 and TRBJ1-2; D gene unclear. The sample consisted of PBMCs, taken at follow-up. The CDR3: CASSPTHAFSVNYGYTF. CDR3 DNA sequence: TGTGCCAGCAGCCCTACACACGCCTTTTCTGTGAACTATGGCTACACCTTC.